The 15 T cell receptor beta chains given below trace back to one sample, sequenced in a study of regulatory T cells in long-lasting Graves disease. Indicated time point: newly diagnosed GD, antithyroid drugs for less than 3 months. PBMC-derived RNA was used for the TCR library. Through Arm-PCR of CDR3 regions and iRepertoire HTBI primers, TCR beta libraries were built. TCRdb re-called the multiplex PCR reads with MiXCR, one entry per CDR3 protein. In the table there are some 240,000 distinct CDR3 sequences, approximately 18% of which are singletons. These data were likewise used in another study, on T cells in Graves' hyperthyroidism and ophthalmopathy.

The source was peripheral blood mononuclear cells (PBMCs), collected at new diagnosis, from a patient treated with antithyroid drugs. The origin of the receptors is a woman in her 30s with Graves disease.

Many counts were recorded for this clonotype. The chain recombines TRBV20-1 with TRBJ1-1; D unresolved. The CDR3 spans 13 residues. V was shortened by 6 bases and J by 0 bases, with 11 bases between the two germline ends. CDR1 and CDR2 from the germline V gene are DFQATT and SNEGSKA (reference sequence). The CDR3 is CSAPTQLNTEAFF. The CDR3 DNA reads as TGCAGTGCCCCCACCCAGTTGAACACTGAAGCTTTCTTT.

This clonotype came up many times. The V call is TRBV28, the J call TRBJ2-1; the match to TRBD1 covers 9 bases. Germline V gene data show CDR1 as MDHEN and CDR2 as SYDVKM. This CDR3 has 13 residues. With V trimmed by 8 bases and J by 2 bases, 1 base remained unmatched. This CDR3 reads CASRDRAYNEQFF. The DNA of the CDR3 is TGTGCCAGCCGGGACAGGGCCTACAATGAGCAGTTCTTC.

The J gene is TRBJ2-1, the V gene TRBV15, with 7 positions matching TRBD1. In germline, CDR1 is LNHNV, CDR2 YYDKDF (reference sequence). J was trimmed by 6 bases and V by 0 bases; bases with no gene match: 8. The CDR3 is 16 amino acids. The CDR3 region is CATSRDPQGFPNEQFF. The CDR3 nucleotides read TGTGCCACCAGCAGAGATCCACAGGGGTTTCCCAATGAGCAGTTCTTC. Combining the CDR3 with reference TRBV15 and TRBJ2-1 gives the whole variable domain DAMVIQNPRYQVTQFGKPVTLSCSQTLNHNVMYWYQQKSSQAPKLLFHYYDKDFNNEADTPDNFQSRRPNTSFCFLDIRSPGLGDTAMYLCATSRDPQGFPNEQFFGPGTRLTVL.

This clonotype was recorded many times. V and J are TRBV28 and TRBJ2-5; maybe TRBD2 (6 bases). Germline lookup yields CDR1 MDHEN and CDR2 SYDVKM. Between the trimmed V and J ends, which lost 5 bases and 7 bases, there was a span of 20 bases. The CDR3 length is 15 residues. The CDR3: CASSLLTGEGGTQYF. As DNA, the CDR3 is TGTGCCAGCAGTCTTCTAACGGGAGAGGGAGGGACCCAGTACTTC.

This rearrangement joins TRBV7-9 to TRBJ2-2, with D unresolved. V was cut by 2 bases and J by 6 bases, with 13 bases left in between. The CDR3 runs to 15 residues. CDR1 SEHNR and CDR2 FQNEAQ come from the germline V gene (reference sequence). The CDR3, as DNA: TGTGCCAGCAGCTTATCTGGAGATAGAGCCGGGGAGCTGTTTTTT. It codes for CASSLSGDRAGELFF.

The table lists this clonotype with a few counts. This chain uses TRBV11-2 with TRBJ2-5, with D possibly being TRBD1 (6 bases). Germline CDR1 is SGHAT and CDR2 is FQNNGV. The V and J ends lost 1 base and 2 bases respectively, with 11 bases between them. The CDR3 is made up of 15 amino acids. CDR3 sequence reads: CASSLGQGSQETQYF. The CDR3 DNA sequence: TGTGCCAGCAGCTTAGGCCAGGGGTCGCAAGAGACCCAGTACTTC.

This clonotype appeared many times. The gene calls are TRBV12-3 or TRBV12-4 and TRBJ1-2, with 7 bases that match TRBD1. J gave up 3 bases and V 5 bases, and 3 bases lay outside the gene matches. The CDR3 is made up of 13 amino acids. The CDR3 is CASSGGQYYGYTF. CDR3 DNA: TGTGCCAGCAGTGGGGGACAGTACTATGGCTACACCTTC.

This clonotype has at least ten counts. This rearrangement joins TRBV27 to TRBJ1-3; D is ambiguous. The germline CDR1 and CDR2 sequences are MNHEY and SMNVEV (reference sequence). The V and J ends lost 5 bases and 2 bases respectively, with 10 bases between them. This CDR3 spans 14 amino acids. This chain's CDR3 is CASSMRRAGNTIYF. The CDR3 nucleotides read TGTGCCAGCAGTATGAGAAGAGCTGGAAACACCATATATTTT.

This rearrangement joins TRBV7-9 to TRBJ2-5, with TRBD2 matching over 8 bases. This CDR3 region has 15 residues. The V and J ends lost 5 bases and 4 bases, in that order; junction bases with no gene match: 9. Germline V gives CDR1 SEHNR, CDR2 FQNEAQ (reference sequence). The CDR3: CASSPRGGAGETQYF. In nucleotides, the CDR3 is TGTGCCAGCAGCCCTCGGGGGGGGGCGGGAGAGACCCAGTACTTC.

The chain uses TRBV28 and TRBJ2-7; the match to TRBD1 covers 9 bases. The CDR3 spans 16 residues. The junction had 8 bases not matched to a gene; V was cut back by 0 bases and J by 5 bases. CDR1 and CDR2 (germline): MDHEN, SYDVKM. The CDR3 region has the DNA TGTGCCAGCAGTTTATGGGGGGACAGGGTTGGACACGAGCAGTACTTC. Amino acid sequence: CASSLWGDRVGHEQYF.

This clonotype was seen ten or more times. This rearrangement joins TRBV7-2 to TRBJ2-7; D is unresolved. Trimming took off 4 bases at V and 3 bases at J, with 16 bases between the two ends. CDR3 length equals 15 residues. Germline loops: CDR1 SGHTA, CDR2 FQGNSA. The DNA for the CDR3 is TGTGCCAGCAGCTCAACAGTCGGCCTTTACTACGAGCAGTACTTC. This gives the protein CASSSTVGLYYEQYF.

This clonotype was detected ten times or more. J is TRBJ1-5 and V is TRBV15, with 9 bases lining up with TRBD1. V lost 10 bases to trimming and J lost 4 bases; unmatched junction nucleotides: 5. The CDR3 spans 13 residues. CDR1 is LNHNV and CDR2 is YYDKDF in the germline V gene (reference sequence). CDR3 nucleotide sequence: TGTGCCAGGGGACAGGGAGCAAATCAGCCCCAGCATTTT. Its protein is CARGQGANQPQHF.

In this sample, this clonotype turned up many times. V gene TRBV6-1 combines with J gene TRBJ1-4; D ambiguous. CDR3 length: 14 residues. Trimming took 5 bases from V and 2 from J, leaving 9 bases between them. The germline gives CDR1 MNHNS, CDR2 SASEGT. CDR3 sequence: CASSRTVTNEKLFF. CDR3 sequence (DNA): TGTGCCAGCAGTCGGACGGTCACTAATGAAAAACTGTTTTTT.

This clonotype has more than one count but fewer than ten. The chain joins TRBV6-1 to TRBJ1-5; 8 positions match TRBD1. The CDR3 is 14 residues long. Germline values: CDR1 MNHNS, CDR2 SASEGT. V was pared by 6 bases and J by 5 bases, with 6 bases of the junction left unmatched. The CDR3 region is CASRSGQGYQPQHF. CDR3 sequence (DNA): TGTGCCAGCAGGTCCGGACAGGGCTATCAGCCCCAGCATTTT.

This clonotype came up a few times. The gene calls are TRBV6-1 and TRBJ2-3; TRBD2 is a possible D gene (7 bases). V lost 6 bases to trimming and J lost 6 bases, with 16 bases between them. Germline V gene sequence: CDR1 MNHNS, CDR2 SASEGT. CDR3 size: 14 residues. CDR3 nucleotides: TGTGCCAGCAGGAAGAGGGGGGGGACGGATACGCAGTATTTT. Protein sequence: CASRKRGGTDTQYF.